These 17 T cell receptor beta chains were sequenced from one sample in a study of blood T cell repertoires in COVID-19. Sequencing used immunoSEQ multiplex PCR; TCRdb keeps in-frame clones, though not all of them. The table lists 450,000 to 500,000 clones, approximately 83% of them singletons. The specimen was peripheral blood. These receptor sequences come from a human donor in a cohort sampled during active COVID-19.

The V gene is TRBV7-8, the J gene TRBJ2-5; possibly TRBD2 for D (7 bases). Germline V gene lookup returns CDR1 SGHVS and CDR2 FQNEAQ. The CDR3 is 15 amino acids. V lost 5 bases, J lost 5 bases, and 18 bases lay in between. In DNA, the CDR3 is TGTGCCAGCAGCCGAGGGGGAGGGCCTAGGGAGACCCAGTACTTC. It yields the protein CASSRGGGPRETQYF. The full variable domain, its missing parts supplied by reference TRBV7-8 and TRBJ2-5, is GAGVSQSPRYKVAKRGQDVALRCDPISGHVSLFWYQQALGQGPEFLTYFQNEAQLDKSGLPSDRFFAERPEGSVSTLKIQRTQQEDSAVYLCASSRGGGPRETQYFGPGTRLLVL.

The CDR3 sequence: CASSAGSSYNEQFF. The DNA for the CDR3 is TGTGCCAGCAGCGCGGGGAGCTCCTACAATGAGCAGTTCTTC. V usage is TRBV7-3 and J usage is TRBJ2-1; TRBD2 is a possible D gene (6 bases). V lost 5 bases and J 0 bases, leaving 8 bases between the germline ends. CDR1 and CDR2 (germline): SGHTA, FQGTGA. This CDR3 is built from 14 residues.

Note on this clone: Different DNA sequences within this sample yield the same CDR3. In DNA, the CDR3 is TGTGCCAGCAGTCCAGGACTAGCGGGAGGCCGCACAGATACGCAGTATTTT. This translates into CASSPGLAGGRTDTQYF. The chain links TRBV6-2 or TRBV6-3 to TRBJ2-3; 14 nucleotides match TRBD2. J gave up 1 base and V 5 bases, and 5 bases lay outside the gene matches. Germline V gene lookup returns CDR1 MNHEY and CDR2 SVGEGT. The CDR3 is 17 residues long.

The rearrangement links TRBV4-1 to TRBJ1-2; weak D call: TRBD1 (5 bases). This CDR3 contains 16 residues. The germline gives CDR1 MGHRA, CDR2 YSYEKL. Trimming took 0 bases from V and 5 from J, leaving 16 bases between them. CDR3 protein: CASSQDMAAGRYGYTF. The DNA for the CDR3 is TGCGCCAGCAGCCAAGATATGGCCGCAGGGAGGTATGGCTACACCTTC.

The CDR3 DNA reads as TGCGCCAGCAGCCCAAGGGGGCTTCGCTCCTACAATGAGCAGTTCTTC. Translating it yields CASSPRGLRSYNEQFF. The rearrangement joins TRBV5-1 to TRBJ2-1; 7 bases are shared with TRBD1. Germline assignment: CDR1 SGHRS and CDR2 YFSETQ. The CDR3 is 16 residues long. V shed 4 bases and J 0 bases; nucleotides not matched to a gene: 7.

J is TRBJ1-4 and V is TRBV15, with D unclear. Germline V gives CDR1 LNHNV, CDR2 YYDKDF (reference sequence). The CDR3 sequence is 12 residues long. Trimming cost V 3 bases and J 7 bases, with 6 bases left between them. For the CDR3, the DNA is TGTGCCACCAGCAGGGGCCGTGAAAAACTGTTTTTT. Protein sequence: CATSRGREKLFF. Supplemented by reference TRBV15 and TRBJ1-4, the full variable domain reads DAMVIQNPRYQVTQFGKPVTLSCSQTLNHNVMYWYQQKSSQAPKLLFHYYDKDFNNEADTPDNFQSRRPNTSFCFLDIRSPGLGDTAMYLCATSRGREKLFFGSGTQLSVL.

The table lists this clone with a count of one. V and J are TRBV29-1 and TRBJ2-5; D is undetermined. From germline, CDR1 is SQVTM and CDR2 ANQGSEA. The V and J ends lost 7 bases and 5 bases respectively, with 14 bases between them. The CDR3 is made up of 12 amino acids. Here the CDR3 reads CSALAPWETQYF. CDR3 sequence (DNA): TGCAGCGCCCTGGCCCCGTGGGAGACCCAGTACTTC. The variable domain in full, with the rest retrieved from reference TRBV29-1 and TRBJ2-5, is SAVISQKPSRDICQRGTSLTIQCQVDSQVTMMFWYRQQPGQSLTLIATANQGSEATYESGFVIDKFPISRPNLTFSTLTVSNMSPEDSSIYLCSALAPWETQYFGPGTRLLVL.

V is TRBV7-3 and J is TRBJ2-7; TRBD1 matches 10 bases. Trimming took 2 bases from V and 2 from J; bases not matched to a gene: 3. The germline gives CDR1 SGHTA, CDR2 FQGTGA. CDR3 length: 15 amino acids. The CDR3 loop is CASSLATGGPYEQYF. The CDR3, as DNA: TGTGCCAGCAGCTTAGCGACAGGGGGCCCCTACGAGCAGTACTTC.

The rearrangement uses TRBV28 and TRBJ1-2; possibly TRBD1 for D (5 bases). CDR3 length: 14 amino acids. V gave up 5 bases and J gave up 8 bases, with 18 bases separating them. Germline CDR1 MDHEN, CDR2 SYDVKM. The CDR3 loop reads CASSTRVSRYGYTF. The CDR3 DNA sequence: TGTGCCAGCAGTACCAGGGTCTCGAGATACGGCTACACCTTC.

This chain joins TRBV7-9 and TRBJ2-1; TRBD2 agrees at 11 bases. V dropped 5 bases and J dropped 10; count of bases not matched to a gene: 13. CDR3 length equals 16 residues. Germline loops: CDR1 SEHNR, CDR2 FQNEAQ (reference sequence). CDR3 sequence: CASSPQWLAGGREQFF. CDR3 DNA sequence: TGTGCCAGCAGCCCCCAGTGGCTAGCGGGAGGTCGGGAGCAGTTCTTC.

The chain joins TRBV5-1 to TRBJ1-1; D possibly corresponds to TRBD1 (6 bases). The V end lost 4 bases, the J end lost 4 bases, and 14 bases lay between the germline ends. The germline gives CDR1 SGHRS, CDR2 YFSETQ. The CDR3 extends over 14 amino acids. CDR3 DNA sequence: TGCGCCAGCAGCCCCGTCAGGGGTGGCACTGAAGCTTTCTTT. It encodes CASSPVRGGTEAFF.

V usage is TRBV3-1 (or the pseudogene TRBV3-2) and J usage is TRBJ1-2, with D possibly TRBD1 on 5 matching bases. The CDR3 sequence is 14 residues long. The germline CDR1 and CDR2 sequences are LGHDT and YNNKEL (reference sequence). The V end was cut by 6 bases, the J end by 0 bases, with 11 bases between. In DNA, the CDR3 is TGTGCCAGCAGACAGGCCTCATCTAACTATGGCTACACCTTC. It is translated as CASRQASSNYGYTF.

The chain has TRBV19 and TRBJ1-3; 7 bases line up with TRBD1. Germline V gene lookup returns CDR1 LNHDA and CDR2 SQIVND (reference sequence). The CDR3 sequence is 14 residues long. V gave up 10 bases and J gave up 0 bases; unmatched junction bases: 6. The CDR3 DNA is TGTGCCACGGGACAGCCTTCCTCTGGAAACACCATATATTTT. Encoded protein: CATGQPSSGNTIYF.

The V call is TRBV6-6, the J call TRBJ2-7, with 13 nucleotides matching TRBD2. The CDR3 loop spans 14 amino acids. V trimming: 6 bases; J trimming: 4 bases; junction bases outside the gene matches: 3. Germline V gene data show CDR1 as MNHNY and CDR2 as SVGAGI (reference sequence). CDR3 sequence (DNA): TGTGCCAGCAGCCGGACTAGCGGGAGTTACGAGCAGTACTTC. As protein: CASSRTSGSYEQYF.

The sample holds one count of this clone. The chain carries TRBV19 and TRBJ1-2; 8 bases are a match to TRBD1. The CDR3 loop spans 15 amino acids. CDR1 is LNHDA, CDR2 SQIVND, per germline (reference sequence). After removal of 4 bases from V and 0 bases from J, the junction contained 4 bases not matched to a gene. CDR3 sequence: CASSTQGETNYGYTF. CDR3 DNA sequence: TGTGCCAGTAGTACACAGGGGGAAACTAACTATGGCTACACCTTC.

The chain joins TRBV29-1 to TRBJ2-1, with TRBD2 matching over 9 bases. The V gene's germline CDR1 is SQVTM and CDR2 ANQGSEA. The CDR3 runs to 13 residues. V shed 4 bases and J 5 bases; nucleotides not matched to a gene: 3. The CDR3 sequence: CSVGGTSHNEQFF. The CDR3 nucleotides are TGCAGCGTTGGGGGGACTAGCCACAATGAGCAGTTCTTC.

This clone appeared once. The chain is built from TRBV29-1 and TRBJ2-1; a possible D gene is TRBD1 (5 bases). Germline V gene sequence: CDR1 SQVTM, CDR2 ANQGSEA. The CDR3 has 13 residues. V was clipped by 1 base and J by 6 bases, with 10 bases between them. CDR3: CSVEAYQGNEQFF. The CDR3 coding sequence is TGCAGCGTTGAAGCCTATCAGGGCAATGAGCAGTTCTTC.